A selection of T cell receptor beta chains follows, all from one sample in a study of blood T cell repertoires in COVID-19. The repertoire was sequenced with immunoSEQ multiplex PCR; TCRdb's copy has only in-frame clones and lacks some. There are 52,000 or so clones in the sample; 85% to 90% occur only once, and about 29% lies in the top ten. What was sequenced was peripheral blood. These receptor sequences come from a human donor in a cohort sampled during active COVID-19. Each CDR3 is given with its conserved first and last residue. The D gene is left open where the match is weak. The size entry is marked missing in some rows and otherwise reads once, few, many or a size class.

D gene: TRBD1
V gene: TRBV28
clone size: once
J gene: TRBJ1-4
CDR3 protein: CASTLDRGIGKLFF
CDR3 DNA: TGTGCCAGCACTTTGGACAGGGGAATTGGGAAACTGTTTTTT

D gene: TRBD2
V gene: TRBV6-2/TRBV6-3
clone size: NA
J gene: TRBJ2-4
CDR3 protein: CASSRSSGRASKNIQYF
CDR3 DNA: TGTGCCAGCAGCCGGTCTAGCGGGAGGGCCTCCAAAAACATTCAGTACTTC

D gene: TRBD1
V gene: TRBV24-1
clone size: NA
J gene: TRBJ2-3
CDR3 protein: CATSDRDRGRSDTQYF
CDR3 DNA: TGTGCCACCAGTGATCGGGACAGGGGACGATCGGATACGCAGTATTTT

D gene: NA
V gene: TRBV6-5
clone size: NA
J gene: TRBJ1-1
CDR3 protein: CASSYSWGEGTEAFF
CDR3 DNA: TGTGCCAGCAGTTACTCGTGGGGGGAGGGGACTGAAGCTTTCTTT

D gene: TRBD1
V gene: TRBV28
clone size: NA
J gene: TRBJ1-3
CDR3 protein: CASSTLQGATGNTIYF
CDR3 DNA: TGTGCCAGCAGCACACTTCAGGGGGCTACAGGAAACACCATATATTTT

D gene: TRBD1
V gene: TRBV12-5
clone size: NA
J gene: TRBJ2-1
CDR3 protein: CASGWTGQSSYNEQFF
CDR3 DNA: TGTGCTAGTGGTTGGACGGGACAGAGCTCCTACAATGAGCAGTTCTTC

D gene: TRBD1
V gene: TRBV7-9
clone size: NA
J gene: TRBJ1-2
CDR3 protein: CASSHGTGGRGYTF
CDR3 DNA: TGTGCCAGCAGCCATGGGACAGGGGGACGTGGCTACACCTTC

D gene: NA
V gene: TRBV7-9
clone size: NA
J gene: TRBJ2-7
CDR3 protein: CASSPNPAGTYEQYF
CDR3 DNA: TGTGCCAGCAGCCCCAACCCCGCGGGTACCTACGAGCAGTACTTC

D gene: TRBD2
V gene: TRBV7-9
clone size: NA
J gene: TRBJ2-3
CDR3 protein: CASSPRLAESSSTDTQYF
CDR3 DNA: TGTGCCAGCAGCCCAAGACTAGCGGAATCCTCTAGCACAGATACGCAGTATTTT

D gene: TRBD1
V gene: TRBV4-2
clone size: NA
J gene: TRBJ2-1
CDR3 protein: CASSQDPGGAGNEQFF
CDR3 DNA: TGTGCCAGCAGCCAAGATCCAGGGGGCGCCGGAAATGAGCAGTTCTTC

D gene: NA
V gene: TRBV3-1/TRBV3-2
clone size: few
J gene: TRBJ1-1
CDR3 protein: CASRGGTEAFF
CDR3 DNA: TGTGCCAGCAGGGGAGGGACTGAAGCTTTCTTT

D gene: TRBD2
V gene: TRBV27
clone size: NA
J gene: TRBJ2-7
CDR3 protein: CASTPSGGSSYEQYF
CDR3 DNA: TGTGCCAGCACCCCTAGCGGGGGCAGCTCCTACGAGCAGTACTTC

D gene: TRBD1
V gene: TRBV30
clone size: NA
J gene: TRBJ1-6
CDR3 protein: CAWSVGGSGSPLHF
CDR3 DNA: TGTGCCTGGAGTGTAGGGGGCTCCGGATCACCCCTCCACTTT

D gene: TRBD1
V gene: TRBV4-3
clone size: NA
J gene: TRBJ1-4
CDR3 protein: CASRQGAGKLFF
CDR3 DNA: TGCGCCAGCAGACAGGGGGCGGGGAAACTGTTTTTT

D gene: TRBD1
V gene: TRBV2
clone size: NA
J gene: TRBJ2-5
CDR3 protein: CASMGTGAEGETQYF
CDR3 DNA: TGTGCCAGCATGGGGACAGGGGCGGAGGGAGAGACCCAGTACTTC

D gene: TRBD1
V gene: TRBV9
clone size: NA
J gene: TRBJ2-7
CDR3 protein: CASSARQGAYEQYF
CDR3 DNA: TGTGCCAGCAGCGCCCGACAGGGGGCCTACGAGCAGTACTTC

D gene: TRBD2
V gene: TRBV5-1
clone size: NA
J gene: TRBJ2-2
CDR3 protein: CASSLVGRADTGELFF
CDR3 DNA: TGCGCCAGCAGCTTGGTAGGGAGGGCCGATACCGGGGAGCTGTTTTTT

D gene: NA
V gene: TRBV21-1
clone size: NA
J gene: TRBJ1-5
CDR3 protein: CASSKALEGMGNQPQHF
CDR3 DNA: TGTGCCAGCAGCAAAGCGCTGGAGGGAATGGGGAATCAGCCCCAGCATTTT

D gene: TRBD2
V gene: TRBV6-2/TRBV6-3
clone size: NA
J gene: TRBJ2-1
CDR3 protein: CASSYSFPSGGEQFF
CDR3 DNA: TGTGCCAGCAGTTACTCGTTTCCTAGCGGTGGTGAGCAGTTCTTC

D gene: NA
V gene: TRBV27
clone size: NA
J gene: TRBJ2-2
CDR3 protein: CASSLLAQNTGELFF
CDR3 DNA: TGTGCCAGCAGTTTACTAGCACAGAACACCGGGGAGCTGTTTTTT

D gene: TRBD1
V gene: TRBV4-1
clone size: few
J gene: TRBJ1-5
CDR3 protein: CASSQDRTGIQPQHF
CDR3 DNA: TGCGCCAGCAGCCAAGACAGGACAGGGATTCAGCCCCAGCATTTT

D gene: NA
V gene: TRBV11-3
clone size: NA
J gene: TRBJ1-2
CDR3 protein: CASRVRGLRYTF
CDR3 DNA: TGTGCCAGCAGGGTCCGGGGACTGCGGTACACCTTC

D gene: TRBD2
V gene: TRBV19
clone size: NA
J gene: TRBJ2-1
CDR3 protein: CASKVKREIPEQFF
CDR3 DNA: TGTGCCAGTAAGGTCAAGCGGGAGATTCCTGAGCAGTTCTTC

D gene: NA
V gene: TRBV3-1/TRBV3-2
clone size: NA
J gene: TRBJ2-6
CDR3 protein: CASSPGQQTGANVLTF
CDR3 DNA: TGTGCCAGCAGCCCGGGACAACAGACTGGGGCCAACGTCCTGACTTTC

D gene: TRBD2
V gene: TRBV5-1
clone size: NA
J gene: TRBJ2-1
CDR3 protein: CASSPLAGGGSYNEQFF
CDR3 DNA: TGCGCCAGCAGCCCGTTAGCGGGGGGCGGCTCCTACAATGAGCAGTTCTTC

D gene: TRBD1
V gene: TRBV19
clone size: NA
J gene: TRBJ2-2
CDR3 protein: CASMGQYTGELFF
CDR3 DNA: TGTGCCAGTATGGGACAGTACACCGGGGAGCTGTTTTTT

D gene: TRBD2
V gene: TRBV3-1/TRBV3-2
clone size: NA
J gene: TRBJ2-7
CDR3 protein: CASSPSGGGSYEQYF
CDR3 DNA: TGTGCCAGCAGCCCCTCAGGCGGGGGTAGCTACGAGCAGTACTTC

D gene: TRBD2
V gene: TRBV7-6
clone size: NA
J gene: TRBJ2-2
CDR3 protein: CASSRTSGRGTGELFF
CDR3 DNA: TGTGCCAGCAGCCGGACTAGCGGGCGGGGCACCGGGGAGCTGTTTTTT

D gene: NA
V gene: TRBV10-3
clone size: NA
J gene: TRBJ2-3
CDR3 protein: CAISLPGDTQYF
CDR3 DNA: TGTGCCATCAGTCTTCCCGGAGATACGCAGTATTTT

D gene: TRBD1
V gene: TRBV12-3/TRBV12-4
clone size: once
J gene: TRBJ2-1
CDR3 protein: CASSGDREEQFF
CDR3 DNA: TGTGCCAGCAGTGGGGACAGGGAGGAGCAGTTCTTC

D gene: TRBD2
V gene: TRBV4-1
clone size: NA
J gene: TRBJ2-1
CDR3 protein: CASSQGLAGGYNEQFF
CDR3 DNA: TGCGCCAGCAGCCAAGGGCTAGCGGGGGGGTACAATGAGCAGTTCTTC

D gene: TRBD1
V gene: TRBV7-8
clone size: NA
J gene: TRBJ1-6
CDR3 protein: CASSVRSGQGSPLHF
CDR3 DNA: TGTGCCAGCAGCGTAAGGTCGGGACAGGGATCACCCCTCCACTTT

D gene: NA
V gene: TRBV18
clone size: NA
J gene: TRBJ1-4
CDR3 protein: CASSPGLGEKLFF
CDR3 DNA: TGTGCCAGCTCACCGGGGCTGGGGGAAAAACTGTTTTTT

D gene: NA
V gene: TRBV3-1/TRBV3-2
clone size: NA
J gene: TRBJ1-6
CDR3 protein: CASSQDQGLNSPLHF
CDR3 DNA: TGTGCCAGCAGCCAAGACCAGGGATTAAATTCACCCCTCCACTTT

D gene: TRBD1
V gene: TRBV12-3/TRBV12-4
clone size: NA
J gene: TRBJ1-1
CDR3 protein: CASIGQGESEAFF
CDR3 DNA: TGTGCCAGCATTGGACAGGGGGAATCTGAAGCTTTCTTT

D gene: TRBD1
V gene: TRBV6-5
clone size: few
J gene: TRBJ2-3
CDR3 protein: CASSKGQDNTDTQYF
CDR3 DNA: TGTGCCAGCAGCAAAGGACAGGACAACACAGATACGCAGTATTTT

D gene: NA
V gene: TRBV28
clone size: NA
J gene: TRBJ2-7
CDR3 protein: CASSLIEGSYEQYF
CDR3 DNA: TGTGCCAGCAGTTTGATCGAGGGCTCCTACGAGCAGTACTTC

D gene: NA
V gene: TRBV2
clone size: NA
J gene: TRBJ2-2
CDR3 protein: CASSEARTVPNTGELFF
CDR3 DNA: TGTGCCAGCAGTGAAGCGCGAACAGTACCGAACACCGGGGAGCTGTTTTTT

D gene: NA
V gene: TRBV28
clone size: NA
J gene: TRBJ1-4
CDR3 protein: CASSHSGVANEKLFF
CDR3 DNA: TGTGCCAGCAGTCACTCAGGGGTTGCTAATGAAAAACTGTTTTTT

D gene: TRBD2
V gene: TRBV7-8
clone size: once
J gene: TRBJ2-1
CDR3 protein: CASSFSAGTSGRVPGNEQFF
CDR3 DNA: TGTGCCAGCAGCTTCTCGGCAGGGACTAGCGGGAGGGTCCCCGGGAATGAGCAGTTCTTC

D gene: TRBD1
V gene: TRBV24-1
clone size: NA
J gene: TRBJ2-1
CDR3 protein: CATSDLGQVRLSFYNEQFF
CDR3 DNA: TGTGCCACCAGTGACTTGGGACAGGTTCGCCTCTCTTTTTACAATGAGCAGTTCTTC

D gene: TRBD2
V gene: TRBV7-3
clone size: few
J gene: TRBJ2-1
CDR3 protein: CASSLASGPYNEQFF
CDR3 DNA: TGTGCCAGCAGCCTAGCTAGCGGGCCCTACAATGAGCAGTTCTTC

D gene: NA
V gene: TRBV7-8
clone size: NA
J gene: TRBJ2-1
CDR3 protein: CASSQTPSIGEQFF
CDR3 DNA: TGTGCCAGCAGCCAGACCCCTAGCATTGGTGAGCAGTTCTTC

D gene: TRBD1
V gene: TRBV11-3
clone size: NA
J gene: TRBJ2-2
CDR3 protein: CASRPGQGKNTGELFF
CDR3 DNA: TGTGCCAGCAGGCCGGGACAGGGGAAGAACACCGGGGAGCTGTTTTTT

D gene: TRBD1
V gene: TRBV19
clone size: NA
J gene: TRBJ2-3
CDR3 protein: CASSPTGSTDTQYF
CDR3 DNA: TGTGCCAGTAGTCCGACAGGGAGCACAGATACGCAGTATTTT

D gene: TRBD1
V gene: TRBV7-3
clone size: NA
J gene: TRBJ1-1
CDR3 protein: CASSLYPQGSGTEAFF
CDR3 DNA: TGTGCCAGCAGCTTATATCCACAGGGGTCGGGCACTGAAGCTTTCTTT

D gene: TRBD1
V gene: TRBV28
clone size: NA
J gene: TRBJ1-2
CDR3 protein: CASSTLQGALGYTF
CDR3 DNA: TGTGCCAGCAGCACCCTCCAGGGGGCGCTAGGCTACACCTTC

D gene: NA
V gene: TRBV12-5
clone size: NA
J gene: TRBJ1-1
CDR3 protein: CASGLVLGEGTEAFF
CDR3 DNA: TGTGCTAGTGGTTTGGTACTTGGGGAGGGAACTGAAGCTTTCTTT

D gene: NA
V gene: TRBV5-1
clone size: few
J gene: TRBJ2-6
CDR3 protein: CASSFGQSSGANVLTF
CDR3 DNA: TGCGCCAGCAGCTTTGGACAGAGCTCTGGGGCCAACGTCCTGACTTTC

D gene: NA
V gene: TRBV2
clone size: NA
J gene: TRBJ2-1
CDR3 protein: CASSEQDSSYNEQFF
CDR3 DNA: TGTGCCAGCAGTGAACAGGACAGTTCCTACAATGAGCAGTTCTTC

D gene: NA
V gene: TRBV4-2
clone size: NA
J gene: TRBJ2-1
CDR3 protein: CASSPTGYSYNEQFF
CDR3 DNA: TGTGCCAGCAGCCCCACAGGGTATTCCTACAATGAGCAGTTCTTC

D gene: NA
V gene: TRBV4-2
clone size: NA
J gene: TRBJ2-7
CDR3 protein: CASSQEAVSYEQYF
CDR3 DNA: TGTGCCAGCAGCCAAGAAGCGGTCTCCTACGAGCAGTACTTC